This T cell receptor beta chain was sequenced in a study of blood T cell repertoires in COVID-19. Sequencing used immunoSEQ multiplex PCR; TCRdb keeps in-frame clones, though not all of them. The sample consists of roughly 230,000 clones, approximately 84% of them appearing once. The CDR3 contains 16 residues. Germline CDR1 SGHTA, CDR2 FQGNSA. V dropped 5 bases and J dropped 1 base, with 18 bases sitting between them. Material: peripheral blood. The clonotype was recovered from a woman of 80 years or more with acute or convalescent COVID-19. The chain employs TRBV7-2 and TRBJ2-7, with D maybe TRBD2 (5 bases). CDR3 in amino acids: CASSPRRGLRSYEQYF. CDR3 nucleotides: TGTGCCAGCAGCCCCCGCCGAGGGTTGAGGTCCTACGAGCAGTACTTC.